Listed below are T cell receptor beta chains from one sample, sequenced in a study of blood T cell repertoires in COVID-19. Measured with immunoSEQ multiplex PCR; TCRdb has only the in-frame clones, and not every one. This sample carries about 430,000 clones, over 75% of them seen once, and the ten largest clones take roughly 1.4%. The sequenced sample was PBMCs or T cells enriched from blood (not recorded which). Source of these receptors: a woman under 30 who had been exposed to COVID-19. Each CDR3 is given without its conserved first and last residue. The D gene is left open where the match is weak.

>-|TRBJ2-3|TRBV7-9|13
ASSFGAPETDTQY
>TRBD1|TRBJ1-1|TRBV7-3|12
ASSPGQGMAEAF
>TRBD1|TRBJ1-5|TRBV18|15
ASSPGQGPYSNQPQH
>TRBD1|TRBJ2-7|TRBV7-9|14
ASSHLLGGASYEQY
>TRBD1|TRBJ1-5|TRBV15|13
ATNTLGQAHQPQH
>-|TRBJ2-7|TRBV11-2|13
ASSLVPLISYEQY
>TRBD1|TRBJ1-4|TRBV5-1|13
ASSTWTGTNEKLF
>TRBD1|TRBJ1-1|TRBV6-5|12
ASSWDRLNTEAF
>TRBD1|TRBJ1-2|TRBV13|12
ASSRLDREAGYT
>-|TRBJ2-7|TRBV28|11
ASTTVGTYEQY
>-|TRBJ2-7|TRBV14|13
ASSPPLAGPAEQY
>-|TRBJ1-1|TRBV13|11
ASSDSMNTEAF
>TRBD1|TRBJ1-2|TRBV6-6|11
ASRPQGAHGYT
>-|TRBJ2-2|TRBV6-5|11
ASRGGGAGELF
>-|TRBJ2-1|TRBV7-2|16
ASSSSGFPLSSYNEQF
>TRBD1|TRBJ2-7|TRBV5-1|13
ASSTYSGTGYEQY
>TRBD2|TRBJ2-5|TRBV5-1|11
ASSFGRKETQY
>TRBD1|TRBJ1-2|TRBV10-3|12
ATQTGQDNYGYT
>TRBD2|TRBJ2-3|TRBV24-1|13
ATSDSRGSTDTQY
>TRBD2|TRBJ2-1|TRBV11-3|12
ASSLTGGPNEQF
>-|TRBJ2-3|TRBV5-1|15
ASSLAGLRGSGDTQY
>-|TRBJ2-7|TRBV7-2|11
ASSSRGRYEQY
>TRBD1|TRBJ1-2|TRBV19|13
ASSTLGQLNYGYT
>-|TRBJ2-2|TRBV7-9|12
ASSLVPGPGELF
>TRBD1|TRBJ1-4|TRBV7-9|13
ASRQDRGTNEKLF
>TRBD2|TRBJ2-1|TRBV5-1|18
ASSPRLAGGWSASYNEQF
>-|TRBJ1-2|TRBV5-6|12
ASTPRGGVYGYT
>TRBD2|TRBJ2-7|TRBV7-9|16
ASSLGWANERESDEQY
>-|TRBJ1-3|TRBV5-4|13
ASSSPGSSGNTIY
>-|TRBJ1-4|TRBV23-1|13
ASSPPVVGGLPGP